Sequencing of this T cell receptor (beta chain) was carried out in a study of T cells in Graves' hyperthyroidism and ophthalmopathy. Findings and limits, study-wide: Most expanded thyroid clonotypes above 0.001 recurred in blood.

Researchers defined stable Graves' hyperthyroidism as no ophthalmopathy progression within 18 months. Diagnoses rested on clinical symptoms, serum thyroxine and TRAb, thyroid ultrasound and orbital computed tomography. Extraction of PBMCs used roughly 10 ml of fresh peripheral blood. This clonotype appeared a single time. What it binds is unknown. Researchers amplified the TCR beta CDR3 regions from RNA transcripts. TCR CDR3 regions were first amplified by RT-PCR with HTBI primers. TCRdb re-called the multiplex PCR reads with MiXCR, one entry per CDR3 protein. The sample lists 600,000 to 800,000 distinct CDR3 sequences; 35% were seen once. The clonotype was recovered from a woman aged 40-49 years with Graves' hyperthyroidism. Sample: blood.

The CDR3 region is CAIGAGPGATEAFF. In DNA, the CDR3 is TGTGCCATCGGAGCAGGTCCCGGGGCCACTGAAGCTTTCTTT. This sequence joins TRBV10-3 and TRBJ1-1; TRBD1 might be the D (5 bases). The CDR3 has 14 residues. CDR1 and CDR2 from the germline V gene are ENHRY and SYGVKD. Trimming left V 8 bases short and J 4 bases short, with 17 bases between.